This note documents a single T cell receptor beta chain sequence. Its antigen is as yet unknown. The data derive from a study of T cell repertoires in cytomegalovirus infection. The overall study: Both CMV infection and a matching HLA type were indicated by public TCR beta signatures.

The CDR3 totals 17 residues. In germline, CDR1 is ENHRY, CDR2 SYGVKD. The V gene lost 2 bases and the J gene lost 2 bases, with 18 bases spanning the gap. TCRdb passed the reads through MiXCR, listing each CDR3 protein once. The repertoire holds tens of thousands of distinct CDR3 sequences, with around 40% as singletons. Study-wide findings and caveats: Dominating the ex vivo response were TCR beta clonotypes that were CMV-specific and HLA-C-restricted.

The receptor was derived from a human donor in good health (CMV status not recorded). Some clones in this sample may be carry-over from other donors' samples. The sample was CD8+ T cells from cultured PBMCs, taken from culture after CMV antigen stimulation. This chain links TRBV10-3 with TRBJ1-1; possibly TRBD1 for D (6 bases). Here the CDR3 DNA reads TGTGCCATCAGTGAGGGGAACAGGGATGGTATAAACACTGAAGCTTTCTTT. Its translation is CAISEGNRDGINTEAFF.